The 17 T cell receptor beta chains given below trace back to one sample, sequenced in a study of blood T cell repertoires in COVID-19. The table came from immunoSEQ multiplex PCR; TCRdb's copy has only in-frame clones and leaves some out. The profile shows about 160,000 clones, under 90% of them singletons. Sequenced: PBMCs or T cells enriched from blood (not recorded which). All receptors derive from a woman aged 60-75 years who had recovered from COVID-19.

This chain uses TRBV6-5 with TRBJ2-1; maybe TRBD2 (6 bases). The CDR3 has 13 residues. Trimming took 8 bases from V and 2 from J, leaving 10 bases between them. Per germline, CDR1 MNHEY and CDR2 SVGAGI. CDR3 region: CASAGRTYNEQFF. CDR3 coding DNA: TGTGCCAGCGCGGGGAGGACCTACAATGAGCAGTTCTTC.

J is TRBJ1-4 and V is TRBV10-1, with a weak D call TRBD1 (6 bases). CDR1 and CDR2 from the germline V gene are WNHNN and SYGVQD (reference sequence). The V end lost 6 bases, the J end lost 8 bases, and 13 bases lay between the germline ends. This CDR3 is built from 13 residues. CDR3 loop: CASSGQFSEKLFF. The CDR3 DNA follows: TGCGCCAGCAGCGGACAGTTTTCCGAAAAACTGTTTTTT.

This chain joins TRBV30 and TRBJ1-1; D remains ambiguous. The CDR3 loop spans 12 amino acids. The germline V gene encodes CDR1 GTSNPN and CDR2 SVGIG (reference sequence). V dropped 0 bases and J dropped 8 bases, with 10 bases sitting between them. The CDR3: CAWSVTRAEAFF. The CDR3 bases are TGTGCCTGGAGTGTAACGAGAGCGGAAGCTTTCTTT.

The rearrangement joins TRBV27 to TRBJ2-1, with a tentative D call TRBD2 (6 bases). CDR3 length equals 16 residues. V was trimmed by 5 bases and J by 3 bases, leaving 17 bases between them. Germline V gene sequence: CDR1 MNHEY, CDR2 SMNVEV (reference sequence). This chain's CDR3 is CASSRAGGYGYNEQFF. CDR3 coding DNA: TGTGCCAGCAGTCGCGCCGGGGGATACGGCTACAATGAGCAGTTCTTC.

This rearrangement joins TRBV15 to TRBJ2-3; 9 bases align to TRBD2. The CDR3 loop spans 14 amino acids. Germline-derived CDR1 and CDR2 are LNHNV and YYDKDF (reference sequence). V shed 3 bases and J 10 bases; nucleotides not matched to a gene: 8. CDR3 in DNA: TGTGCCACCAGCAGGAAGCGGGGGGACTACGCGCAGTATTTT. It specifies CATSRKRGDYAQYF.

The chain has TRBV15 and TRBJ2-7; 9 positions match TRBD2. Germline CDR1 reads LNHNV; CDR2 reads YYDKDF (reference sequence). The ends lost 1 base at V and 3 bases at J; junction bases unmatched: 4. The CDR3 is 15 amino acids. CDR3 DNA sequence: TGTGCCACCAGCAGAGGGCTAGCGGGGAACTACGAGCAGTACTTC. It encodes CATSRGLAGNYEQYF.

This clone was counted between two and nine times. The V and J genes are TRBV5-1 and TRBJ2-5, with TRBD1 matching 11 bases. Germline values: CDR1 SGHRS, CDR2 YFSETQ. The CDR3 has 16 amino acids. Trimming removed 7 bases from V and 1 base from J; junction bases left unmatched: 9. CDR3 residues: CASLKGTGGAQETQYF. DNA of the CDR3: TGCGCCAGCCTTAAGGGGACAGGGGGTGCCCAAGAGACCCAGTACTTC. The whole variable domain, remainder taken from reference TRBV5-1 and TRBJ2-5, is KAGVTQTPRYLIKTRGQQVTLSCSPISGHRSVSWYQQTPGQGLQFLFEYFSETQRNKGNFPGRFSGRQFSNSRSEMNVSTLELGDSALYLCASLKGTGGAQETQYFGPGTRLLVL.

This sequence joins TRBV7-2 and TRBJ2-1, with TRBD2 matching over 11 bases. The V gene's germline CDR1 is SGHTA and CDR2 FQGNSA. The CDR3 totals 16 residues. Germline trimming cut 2 bases from V and 2 bases from J; bases unmatched to any gene: 2. DNA of the CDR3: TGTGCCAGCAGCTTACTAGCGGGGGGCACCTACAATGAGCAGTTCTTC. This codes for CASSLLAGGTYNEQFF.

V usage is TRBV24-1 and J usage is TRBJ1-2; 8 positions match TRBD1. CDR3 length: 14 amino acids. Unmatched junction bases numbered 5, after V lost 5 bases and J lost 4 bases. Germline CDR1 KGHDR, CDR2 SFDVKD. CDR3 sequence reads: CATSGQGSGYGYTF. The CDR3 DNA is TGTGCCACCAGTGGACAGGGGAGCGGCTATGGCTACACCTTC.

The chain carries TRBV3-1 (or the pseudogene TRBV3-2) and TRBJ2-3; the match to TRBD2 covers 10 bases. CDR1 and CDR2 from the germline V gene are LGHDT and YNNKEL (reference sequence). The V and J ends lost 4 bases and 4 bases, in that order; junction bases with no gene match: 5. This CDR3 contains 15 residues. As DNA, the CDR3 is TGTGCCAGCAGCCTAGCGGGGGGAGTGGCAGATACGCAGTATTTT. Its protein is CASSLAGGVADTQYF.

This clone was recorded at least ten times. This chain uses TRBV2 with TRBJ2-7; TRBD1 might be the D (6 bases). CDR1 is SNHLY, CDR2 FYNNEI, per germline. The CDR3 has 14 amino acids. The germline V and J ends were trimmed by 10 bases and 4 bases, with 20 bases remaining between them. The CDR3, as DNA: TGTGCCACCAAAAACGGGACAAACTCATACGAGCAGTACTTC. Translating gives CATKNGTNSYEQYF.

This clone was observed a few times. This chain joins TRBV5-1 and TRBJ1-4, with a possible D match to TRBD1 (6 bases). V lost 4 bases and J 8 bases, leaving 12 bases between the germline ends. This CDR3 contains 13 residues. Germline CDR1 reads SGHRS; CDR2 reads YFSETQ. CDR3 residues: CASSPGGPEKLFF. In nucleotides, the CDR3 is TGCGCCAGCAGCCCCGGGGGGCCGGAAAAACTGTTTTTT.

The chain has TRBV19 and TRBJ1-2; 7 nucleotides agree with TRBD1. CDR1 is LNHDA, CDR2 SQIVND, per germline (reference sequence). The ends lost 5 bases at V and 8 bases at J; junction bases unmatched: 8. There are 13 residues in the CDR3. In DNA form, the CDR3 reads TGTGCCAGTAGTGTCGGGACAGTTGAGGGCTACACCTTC. Translated, it gives CASSVGTVEGYTF.

The chain combines TRBV3-1 (or the pseudogene TRBV3-2) with TRBJ2-7; D call uncertain. This CDR3 comprises 12 residues. From germline, CDR1 is LGHDT and CDR2 YNNKEL (reference sequence). Trimming pared 0 bases from V and 5 bases from J, leaving 5 bases between. CDR3 coding DNA: TGTGCCAGCAGCCAAGATGGCCACGAGCAGTACTTC. As protein: CASSQDGHEQYF.

The J gene is TRBJ2-1, the V gene TRBV4-1, with 8 bases identical to TRBD2. Germline CDR1 is MGHRA and CDR2 is YSYEKL. Trimming took 1 base from V and 6 from J; bases not matched to a gene: 11. The length of the CDR3 is 17 residues. CDR3 amino acids: CASSQGPGLGIINEQFF. The CDR3 nucleotides read TGCGCCAGCAGCCAAGGACCGGGACTAGGAATCATCAATGAGCAGTTCTTC.

The chain uses TRBV20-1 and TRBJ1-2, with D hard to call. V lost 3 bases and J lost 8, with 10 bases in between. Germline loops: CDR1 DFQATT, CDR2 SNEGSKA (reference sequence). The CDR3 is made up of 11 amino acids. The CDR3 DNA follows: TGCAGTGCTAGGAGCCCTCGAGGCTACACCTTC. Translation gives CSARSPRGYTF.

This clone showed up many times. This sequence joins TRBV6-4 and TRBJ2-3; 7 nucleotides agree with TRBD2. This CDR3 has 17 residues. Germline V gene sequence: CDR1 MRHNA, CDR2 SNTAGT. The J segment lost 1 base and the V segment lost 0 bases, leaving 7 bases of the junction unmatched. CDR3 in DNA: TGTGCCAGCAGTGACTCTCCGGGGGGAGGAGGCACAGATACGCAGTATTTT. This gives the protein CASSDSPGGGGTDTQYF.